The 25 T cell receptor beta chains below come from one sample, sequenced in a study of blood T cells in healthy people across ages. Alongside a J-beta primer mix, a sample-barcoded 5' primer served in a second PCR lasting roughly 7 to 11 cycles. TCRdb ran MiXCR on the 5' RACE reads and lists one entry per CDR3 protein. Here the sample spans around 1.5 million distinct CDR3 sequences, around 35% being singletons. Sequenced sample: blood. Receptors were obtained from a woman younger than 45 in good health.

The chain employs TRBV10-3 and TRBJ2-7; D may match TRBD1 or TRBD2 (5 bases each). The CDR3 contains 14 residues. V was trimmed by 5 bases and J by 0 bases, leaving 11 bases between them. Looked up from germline, CDR1 is ENHRY and CDR2 is SYGVKD. CDR3 region: CAISLGTVSYEQYF. The CDR3 coding sequence is TGTGCCATCAGTCTAGGGACGGTCTCCTACGAGCAGTACTTC.

Comments on this clonotype: The junction departs from the called germline gene at one end, perhaps through a read error. The chain is built from TRBV7-3 and TRBJ2-5; 9 positions agree with TRBD2. CDR1 SGHTA and CDR2 FQGTGA come from the germline V gene. CDR3 length equals 16 residues. The CDR3 reads CASSLGFSGRTETRYF. CDR3 nucleotide sequence: TGTGCCAGCAGCTTAGGGTTTAGCGGGAGAACAGAGACCCGGTACTTC.

This clonotype was observed at least ten times. V and J are TRBV20-1 and TRBJ1-2; D is ambiguous. The CDR3 has 13 amino acids. From germline, CDR1 is DFQATT and CDR2 SNEGSKA (reference sequence). Trimming shortened V by 3 bases and J by 6 bases, and 14 bases separated the two germline ends. The CDR3 DNA follows: TGCAGTGCTAGGCCGCCAGGAATCCATGGCTACACCTTC. It specifies CSARPPGIHGYTF.

This clonotype was observed a few times. The genes are TRBV12-5 and TRBJ2-1; 10 bases are shared with TRBD2. Losses at the gene ends were 3 bases for V and 9 bases for J; bases not matched to a gene: 17. CDR1 is LGHNT, CDR2 FRNRAP, per germline. This CDR3 contains 18 residues. CDR3 nucleotides: TGTGCTAGTGGTTTCTTCCACTCGAGCGGGGGGGGTACAGGTGAGCAGTTCTTC. Residues: CASGFFHSSGGGTGEQFF.

This clonotype was picked up many times. The chain is built from TRBV5-5 and TRBJ2-7; 10 bases align to TRBD2. The ends lost 4 bases at V and 2 bases at J; junction bases unmatched: 6. The CDR3 has 15 amino acids. In germline, CDR1 is SGHKS, CDR2 YYEKEE (reference sequence). In nucleotides, the CDR3 is TGTGCCAGCAGCACGGGGACTAGCGCGGCCTACGAGCAGTACTTC. Protein sequence: CASSTGTSAAYEQYF.

A few counts support this clonotype. V is TRBV10-3 and J is TRBJ2-1; D is unresolved. Germline V lookup: CDR1 ENHRY, CDR2 SYGVKD. V was shortened by 2 bases and J by 6 bases, with 14 bases between the two germline ends. The CDR3 spans 15 residues. The CDR3 spells CAISEVHLRSNEQFF. The CDR3 region has the DNA TGTGCCATCAGTGAGGTCCACCTTCGATCCAATGAGCAGTTCTTC.

This chain joins TRBV20-1 and TRBJ2-5, with D possibly matching TRBD2 (5 bases). The CDR3 loop spans 14 amino acids. Germline lookup yields CDR1 DFQATT and CDR2 SNEGSKA (reference sequence). V lost 3 bases to trimming and J lost 2 bases, with 13 bases between them. CDR3 residues: CSASWETRQETQYF. CDR3 coding DNA: TGCAGTGCTAGTTGGGAGACAAGGCAAGAGACCCAGTACTTC.

Note on this clonotype: Germline is not matched at one junction end, which may reflect a read error. V is TRBV7-9 and J is TRBJ1-2, with D uncertain. The length of the CDR3 is 16 residues. Germline values: CDR1 SEHNR, CDR2 FQNEAQ (reference sequence). This CDR3 reads CASSLEEGLIIYGYTF. The CDR3 DNA follows: TGTGCCAGCAGCTTAGAGGAGGGCCTTATCATCTATGGTTACACCTTC.

Note on this clonotype: One end of the junction is discordant with germline, which a read error may explain. Here the CDR3 reads CTSSLSGGRGYGYTF. CDR3 nucleotides: TGCACCAGCAGCTTGAGCGGGGGGCGAGGCTATGGCTACACCTTC. V is TRBV5-1 and J is TRBJ1-2, with D possibly being TRBD1 (6 bases). From germline, CDR1 is SGHRS and CDR2 YFSETQ. The CDR3 runs to 15 residues.

The gene calls are TRBV20-1 and TRBJ1-2; D is uncertain. Germline V gene lookup returns CDR1 DFQATT and CDR2 SNEGSKA (reference sequence). The CDR3 length is 16 residues. V lost 6 bases to trimming and J lost 3 bases, with 23 bases between them. CDR3 nucleotide sequence: TGCAGTGCACAGAAGCTACCCCATGGATCTCACTATGGCTACACCTTC. It translates to CSAQKLPHGSHYGYTF.

At least ten counts were recorded for this clonotype. CDR3 in DNA: TGTGCCATCAGTGAGTCGACCCTTATCGGGGGGCGTCCCTACAATGAGCAGTTCTTC. It translates to CAISESTLIGGRPYNEQFF. V is TRBV10-3 and J is TRBJ2-1, with D perhaps matching TRBD2 (7 bases). The V gene lost 0 bases and the J gene lost 2 bases, with 20 bases spanning the gap. This CDR3 is built from 19 residues. From germline, CDR1 is ENHRY and CDR2 SYGVKD.

The chain employs TRBV6-1 and TRBJ2-1, with 9 positions matching TRBD2. Looked up from germline, CDR1 is MNHNS and CDR2 is SASEGT. J lost 9 bases, V lost 8 bases, and 5 bases had no gene match. The CDR3 spans 12 residues. The CDR3 spells CASARTSAEQFF. DNA for the CDR3: TGTGCCAGCGCTAGGACTAGCGCTGAGCAGTTCTTC.

In this sample, this clonotype turned up many times. The V call is TRBV29-1, the J call TRBJ1-2, with D tentatively TRBD1 (6 bases). Trimming stripped 4 bases from V and 4 bases from J, with 13 bases between. There are 13 residues in the CDR3. Germline V gives CDR1 SQVTM, CDR2 ANQGSEA. Here the CDR3 reads CSVVRTASYGYTF. DNA for the CDR3: TGCAGCGTTGTTAGGACAGCCTCCTATGGCTACACCTTC.

This sequence joins TRBV6-4 and TRBJ1-2, with 8 bases that match TRBD1. The CDR3 is 11 residues long. Per germline, CDR1 MRHNA and CDR2 SNTAGT. With V trimmed by 10 bases and J by 4 bases, 2 bases remained unmatched. As DNA, the CDR3 is TGTGCCACTGGGACAGGCTATGGCTACACCTTC. Its protein is CATGTGYGYTF.

The chain combines TRBV20-1 with TRBJ2-5; D not resolved. V dropped 6 bases and J dropped 2 bases, with 7 bases sitting between them. There are 11 residues in the CDR3. Germline assignment: CDR1 DFQATT and CDR2 SNEGSKA (reference sequence). The CDR3 reads CSAPSQETQYF. DNA for the CDR3: TGCAGTGCCCCCTCTCAAGAGACCCAGTACTTC.

The sample holds a few counts of this clonotype. CDR3 sequence reads: CASSFTSFAYNEQFF. CDR3 nucleotide sequence: TGTGCCAGCAGCTTCACTAGCTTTGCCTACAATGAGCAGTTCTTC. The chain carries TRBV11-2 and TRBJ2-1; D may be TRBD2 (6 bases). The CDR3 has 15 residues. Germline CDR1 reads SGHAT; CDR2 reads FQNNGV. V was shortened by 3 bases and J by 2 bases, with 11 bases between the two germline ends.

V usage is TRBV3-1 and J usage is TRBJ2-4, with TRBD2 matching over 8 bases. V lost 3 bases, J lost 8 bases, and 6 bases stayed unmatched. The CDR3 extends over 14 amino acids. CDR1 is LGHDT, CDR2 YNNKEL, per germline (reference sequence). CDR3 bases: TGTGCCAGCAGCCACTCCGGGACTAGAGACATTCAGTACTTC. Protein product: CASSHSGTRDIQYF.

The rearrangement joins TRBV15 to TRBJ1-4, with 9 bases matching TRBD1. This CDR3 is 13 amino acids long. CDR1 is LNHNV, CDR2 YYDKDF, per germline (reference sequence). Unmatched junction bases numbered 2, after V lost 8 bases and J lost 4 bases. CDR3 bases: TGTGCCACCGGGACAGGGATTAATGAAAAACTGTTTTTT. This encodes CATGTGINEKLFF. Drawing the rest from reference TRBV15 and TRBJ1-4, the complete variable domain is DAMVIQNPRYQVTQFGKPVTLSCSQTLNHNVMYWYQQKSSQAPKLLFHYYDKDFNNEADTPDNFQSRRPNTSFCFLDIRSPGLGDTAMYLCATGTGINEKLFFGSGTQLSVL.

The gene calls are TRBV3-1 and TRBJ2-1; 10 positions match TRBD2. The CDR3 is 19 amino acids. CDR1 and CDR2 (germline): LGHDT, YNNKEL (reference sequence). With V trimmed by 4 bases and J by 0 bases, 12 bases remained unmatched. The CDR3 reads CASSPVGLAARSSYNEQFF. The CDR3 bases are TGTGCCAGCAGCCCAGTAGGACTAGCGGCTAGGAGCTCCTACAATGAGCAGTTCTTC.

The chain recombines TRBV6-5 with TRBJ2-1, with a weak D call TRBD2 (5 bases). Trimming left V 4 bases short and J 6 bases short, with 19 bases between. CDR1 MNHEY and CDR2 SVGAGI come from the germline V gene. CDR3 length equals 16 residues. The CDR3 spells CASSSARAGLGNEQFF. CDR3 nucleotide sequence: TGTGCCAGCAGTTCCGCCCGGGCGGGCCTCGGCAATGAGCAGTTCTTC.

This clonotype was recorded a few times. The rearrangement joins TRBV4-2 to TRBJ2-3; D gene uncertain. Looked up from germline, CDR1 is LGHNA and CDR2 is YNFKEQ. The CDR3 sequence is 14 residues long. V was shortened by 5 bases and J by 4 bases, with 13 bases between the two germline ends. CDR3 protein: CASSVVVRADTQYF. The CDR3 DNA reads TGTGCCAGCAGCGTAGTAGTAAGGGCAGATACGCAGTATTTT.

This clonotype was seen only a few times. The J gene is TRBJ1-2, the V gene TRBV30; 8 positions match TRBD1. With 2 bases clipped from V and 4 bases from J, the junction kept 12 bases outside the gene matches. Germline lookup yields CDR1 GTSNPN and CDR2 SVGIG (reference sequence). The CDR3 totals 16 residues. The CDR3 nucleotides are TGTGCCTGGAGTAGGCCTGGGGCAGGGGGCGGCTATGGCTACACCTTC. Its translation is CAWSRPGAGGGYGYTF.

V gene TRBV10-3 combines with J gene TRBJ2-7, with 7 bases matching TRBD2. The CDR3 covers 12 residues. The junction had 11 bases not matched to a gene; V was cut back by 11 bases and J by 7 bases. Germline lookup yields CDR1 ENHRY and CDR2 SYGVKD. The CDR3 DNA reads as TGTGCCCCCCCCCGTGGCGGGGGAGAGCAGTACTTC. It encodes CAPPRGGGEQYF.

V usage is TRBV30 and J usage is TRBJ2-7; D might be TRBD1 or TRBD2, each matching 6 bases. V was trimmed by 0 bases and J by 5 bases, leaving 17 bases between them. CDR3 size: 15 residues. In germline, CDR1 is GTSNPN, CDR2 SVGIG (reference sequence). The CDR3 loop is CAWSVRGRGGNEQYF. The CDR3 region has the DNA TGTGCCTGGAGTGTAAGAGGCAGGGGAGGCAACGAGCAGTACTTC. The whole variable domain, remainder taken from reference TRBV30 and TRBJ2-7, is SQTIHQWPATLVQPVGSPLSLECTVEGTSNPNLYWYRQAAGRGLQLLFYSVGIGQISSEVPQNLSASRPQDRQFILSSKKLLLSDSGFYLCAWSVRGRGGNEQYFGPGTRLTVT.

This clonotype has just a few counts. The V gene is TRBV6-2 or TRBV6-3, the J gene TRBJ2-7; possibly TRBD1 for D (6 bases). Near its end, the DNA agrees better with TRBJ2-5, so the J call may be wrong. The CDR3 has 14 residues. Germline V gene sequence: CDR1 MNHEY, CDR2 SVGEGT. The CDR3 bases are TGTGCCAGCAGTTTCGGACAGTTTGAAGAGACCCAGTACTTC. Its protein product is CASSFGQFEETQYF.